The TCR beta chain under discussion was sequenced for a study of T cells in localized non-small cell lung cancer. General study points: Uninvolved adjacent lung had higher T cell clonality than tumor and all other tissues.

The ends were cut back, 6 bases at V and 3 bases at J, with 17 bases in the middle. The CDR3 has 16 residues. The germline V gene encodes CDR1 MNHGY and CDR2 SAAAGT. Concerning this clone: Its antigen is not known.

Using immunoSEQ multiplex PCR, the repertoire was profiled, and TCRdb retains in-frame clones only, with some absent. The sample includes more than 750 clones, under 25% of them seen just once. The material was lung tumor tissue, obtained before any cancer treatment. This chain joins TRBV6-8 and TRBJ2-2, with no clear D. The TCR was taken from a man between 40 and 75 years old with stage I squamous cell lung carcinoma. CDR3 DNA sequence: TGTGCCAGCAGGGCCTCCGGTGGCCGCCACACCGGGGAGCTGTTTTTT. Its protein product is CASRASGGRHTGELFF.